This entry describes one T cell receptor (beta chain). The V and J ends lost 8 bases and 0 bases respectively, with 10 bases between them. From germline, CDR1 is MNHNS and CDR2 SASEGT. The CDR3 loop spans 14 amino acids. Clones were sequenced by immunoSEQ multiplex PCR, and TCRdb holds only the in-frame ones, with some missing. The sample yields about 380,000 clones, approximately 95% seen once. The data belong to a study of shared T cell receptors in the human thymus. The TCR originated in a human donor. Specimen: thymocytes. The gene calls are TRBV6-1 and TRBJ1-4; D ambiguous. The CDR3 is CASLREPTNEKLFF. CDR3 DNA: TGTGCCAGCCTCCGGGAGCCAACTAATGAAAAACTGTTTTTT.